The clone carrying this T cell receptor beta chain showed up just a few times. Its target is not known. The data belong to a study of molecular identifiers for immune sequencing clone quantification. Study-wide results and caveats: The share of molecules held by clones above 20 RNA copies was over 97% in effector cells and under 1% in naive cells. Among 900,000 to 1,000,000 naive cells, spiked Jurkat TCR RNA from a single cell was reportedly detectable.

Naive CD8 T cell sorting was performed on the CD8+CD4-CCR7+CD45RA+ phenotype. TCRdb re-analysed the PCR reads in MiXCR, keeping a single row per CDR3 protein. The top ten hold about 0.95% of the sample, which has 70,000 to 90,000 distinct CDR3 sequences, roughly 21% seen once. V shed 3 bases and J 0 bases; nucleotides not matched to a gene: 4. This CDR3 is built from 17 residues. Germline V gene lookup returns CDR1 MNHEY and CDR2 SVGEGT. This chain connects TRBV6-2 or TRBV6-3 to TRBJ2-1; TRBD2 matches 11 bases. Sequenced input: naive CD8+ T cells from blood, with Jurkat cell RNA spiked in. Documented subset: FACS-sorted CD8+CD4-CCR7+CD45RA+ naive T cells. This clonotype was sampled from a human donor in good health. Some libraries in this study had Jurkat cell RNA spiked in. The CDR3 sequence: CASSYLAGGLSYNEQFF. The CDR3 nucleotides read TGTGCCAGCAGTTATCTAGCGGGGGGCCTCTCCTACAATGAGCAGTTCTTC.